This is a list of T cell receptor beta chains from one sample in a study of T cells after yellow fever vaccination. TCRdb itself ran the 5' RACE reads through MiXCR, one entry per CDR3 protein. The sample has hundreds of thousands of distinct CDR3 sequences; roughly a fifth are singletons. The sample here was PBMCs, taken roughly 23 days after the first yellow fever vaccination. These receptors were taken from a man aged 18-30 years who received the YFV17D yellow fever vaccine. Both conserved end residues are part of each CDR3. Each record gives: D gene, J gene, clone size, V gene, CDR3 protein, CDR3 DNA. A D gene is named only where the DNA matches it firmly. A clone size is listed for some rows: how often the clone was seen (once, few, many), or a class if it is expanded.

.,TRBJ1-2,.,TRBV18,CASSLTSTVRPNYGYTF,TGTGCCAGCTCGCTAACCTCGACAGTGCGCCCTAACTATGGCTACACCTTC
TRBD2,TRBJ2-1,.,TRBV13,CASSLDRAGGPGEQFF,TGTGCCAGCAGCTTAGATCGTGCGGGGGGGCCGGGTGAGCAGTTCTTC
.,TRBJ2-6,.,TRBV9,CASSVVRAGANVLTF,TGTGCCAGCAGCGTAGTAAGGGCTGGGGCCAACGTCCTGACTTTC
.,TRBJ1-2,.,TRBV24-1,CATSDYGGSGYTF,TGTGCCACCAGTGATTACGGCGGCTCTGGCTACACCTTC
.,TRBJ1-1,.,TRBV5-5,CAIVGSPEAFF,TGTGCCATCGTGGGGAGCCCTGAAGCTTTCTTT
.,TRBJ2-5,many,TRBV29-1,CSVVQETQYF,TGCAGCGTTGTACAAGAGACCCAGTACTTC
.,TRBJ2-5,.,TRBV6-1,CASSARGFVLETQYF,TGTGCCAGCAGTGCACGGGGGTTTGTATTGGAGACCCAGTACTTC
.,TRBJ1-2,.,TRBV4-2,CASSQDTVPRGYTF,TGTGCCAGCAGCCAGGATACGGTCCCTCGGGGCTACACCTTC
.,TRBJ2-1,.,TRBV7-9,CASSQYGLSGDNEQFF,TGTGCCAGCAGCCAATACGGGCTCTCAGGGGACAATGAGCAGTTCTTC
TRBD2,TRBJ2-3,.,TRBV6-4,CASSASGGDSTDTQYF,TGTGCCAGCAGTGCTAGCGGGGGGGATTCCACAGATACGCAGTATTTT
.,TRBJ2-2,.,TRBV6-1,CASQERAVGELFF,TGTGCCAGCCAAGAGCGGGCGGTCGGGGAGCTGTTTTTT
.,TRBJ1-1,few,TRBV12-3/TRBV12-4,CAIQTAHTEAFF,TGTGCCATCCAGACAGCCCACACTGAAGCTTTCTTT
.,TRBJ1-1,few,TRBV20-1,CSARDDKQGQQAFF,TGCAGTGCTAGAGACGACAAGCAGGGGCAACAAGCTTTCTTT
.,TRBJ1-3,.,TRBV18,CASSPTGPGSGNTIYF,TGTGCCAGCTCACCAACCGGCCCGGGATCCGGAAACACCATATATTTT
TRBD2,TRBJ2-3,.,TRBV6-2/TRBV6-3,CASSYYTSGGAPRTFTDTQYF,TGTGCCAGCAGTTACTACACTAGCGGGGGGGCCCCCAGAACTTTCACAGATACGCAGTATTTT
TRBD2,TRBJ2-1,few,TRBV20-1,CSARETSGGYNEQFF,TGCAGTGCTAGAGAGACTAGCGGGGGTTACAATGAGCAGTTCTTC
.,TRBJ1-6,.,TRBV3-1,CASSQDWGGQGRINSPLHF,TGTGCCAGCAGCCAAGATTGGGGGGGTCAGGGGCGAATTAATTCACCCCTCCACTTT